This T cell receptor (beta chain) comes out of a study of control samples from healthy donors and cancer patients. Germline V gene sequence: CDR1 SGHAT, CDR2 FQNNGV. CDR3 length equals 14 residues. V lost 0 bases to trimming and J lost 3 bases, with 6 bases between them. Repertoires were generated with immunoSEQ multiplex PCR, while TCRdb's copy carries only in-frame clones and drops some. The sample lists over 150,000 clones, over 95% occurring once. Sequencing was performed on blood. This receptor was identified in a woman under 40 in good health. This chain links TRBV11-2 with TRBJ2-1, with D uncertain. DNA for the CDR3: TGTGCCAGCAGCTTAGATCTAAGCTACAATGAGCAGTTCTTC. This codes for CASSLDLSYNEQFF.